Here is one T cell receptor beta chain with its context. Germline V gene data show CDR1 as LGHNA and CDR2 as YNFKEQ. V was pared by 3 bases and J by 6 bases, with 6 bases of the junction left unmatched. The CDR3 has 14 amino acids. This entry is derived from a study of T cell changes during pregnancy in multiple sclerosis. The protocol was immunoSEQ multiplex PCR, while the TCRdb copy is restricted to in-frame clones and leaves out a portion. This sample yields some 49,000 clones, of which around 94% are seen a single time; around 0.4% belongs to the top ten. The J gene is TRBJ1-2, the V gene TRBV4-2, with TRBD1 matching 8 bases. Specimen: CD4+ T cells from peripheral blood mononuclear cells, collected in the second trimester of pregnancy. This clonotype was sampled from a female donor in good health, enrolled as a control in a pregnancy study. DNA for the CDR3: TGTGCCAGCAGCCACCCCGCAGGGGGCGATGGCTACACCTTC. Its protein product is CASSHPAGGDGYTF.